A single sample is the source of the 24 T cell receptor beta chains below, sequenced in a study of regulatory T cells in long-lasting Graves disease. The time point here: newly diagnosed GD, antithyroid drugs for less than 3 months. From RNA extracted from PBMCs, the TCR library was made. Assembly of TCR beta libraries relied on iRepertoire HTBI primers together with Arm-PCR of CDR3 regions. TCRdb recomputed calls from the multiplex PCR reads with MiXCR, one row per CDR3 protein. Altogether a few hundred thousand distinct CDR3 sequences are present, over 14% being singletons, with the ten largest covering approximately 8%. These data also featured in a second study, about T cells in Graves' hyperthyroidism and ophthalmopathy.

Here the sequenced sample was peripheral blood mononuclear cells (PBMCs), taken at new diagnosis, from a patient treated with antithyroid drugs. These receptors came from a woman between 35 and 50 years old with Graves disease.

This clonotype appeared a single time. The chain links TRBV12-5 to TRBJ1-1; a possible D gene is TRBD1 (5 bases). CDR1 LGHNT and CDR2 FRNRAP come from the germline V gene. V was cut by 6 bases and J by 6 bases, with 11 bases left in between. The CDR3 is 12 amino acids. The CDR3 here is CASGQGSPEAFF. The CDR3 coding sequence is TGTGCTAGTGGGCAGGGCTCGCCTGAAGCTTTCTTT.

The DNA for the CDR3 is TGCGCCAGCAGCGATAGCGGGAGTGCGCAGTATTTT. It translates to CASSDSGSAQYF. This sequence joins TRBV5-1 and TRBJ2-3, with 9 bases fitting TRBD2. CDR1 is SGHRS and CDR2 is YFSETQ in the germline V gene. The CDR3 extends over 12 amino acids. Trimming at V came to 4 bases and at J to 10 bases, leaving 4 bases not matched to a gene.

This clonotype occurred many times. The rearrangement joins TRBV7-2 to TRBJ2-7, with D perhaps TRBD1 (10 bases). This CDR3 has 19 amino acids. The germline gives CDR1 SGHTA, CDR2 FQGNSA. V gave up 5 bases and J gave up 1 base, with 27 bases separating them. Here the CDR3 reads CASSGGTGDTTSGSYEQYF. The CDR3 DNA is TGTGCCAGCAGCGGGGGGACAGGGGACACCACTAGCGGGTCCTACGAGCAGTACTTC. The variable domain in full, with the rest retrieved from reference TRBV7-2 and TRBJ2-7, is GAGVSQSPSNKVTEKGKDVELRCDPISGHTALYWYRQSLGQGLEFLIYFQGNSAPDKSGLPSDRFSAERTGGSVSTLTIQRTQQEDSAVYLCASSGGTGDTTSGSYEQYFGPGTRLTVT.

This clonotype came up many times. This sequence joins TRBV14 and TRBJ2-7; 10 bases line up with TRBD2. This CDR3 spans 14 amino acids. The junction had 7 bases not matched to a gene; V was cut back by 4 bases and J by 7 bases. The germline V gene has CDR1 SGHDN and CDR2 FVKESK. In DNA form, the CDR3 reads TGTGCCAGCAGCCGGGGACTAGCGACGGATGAGCAGTACTTC. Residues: CASSRGLATDEQYF.

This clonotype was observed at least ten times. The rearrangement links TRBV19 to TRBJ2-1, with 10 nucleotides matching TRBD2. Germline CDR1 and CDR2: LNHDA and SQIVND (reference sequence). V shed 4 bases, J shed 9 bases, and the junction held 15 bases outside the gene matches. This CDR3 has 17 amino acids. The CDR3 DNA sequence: TGTGCCAGTAGTAAGGCGTACAGGGCTAGCGGGAGACGTGAGCAGTTCTTC. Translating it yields CASSKAYRASGRREQFF.

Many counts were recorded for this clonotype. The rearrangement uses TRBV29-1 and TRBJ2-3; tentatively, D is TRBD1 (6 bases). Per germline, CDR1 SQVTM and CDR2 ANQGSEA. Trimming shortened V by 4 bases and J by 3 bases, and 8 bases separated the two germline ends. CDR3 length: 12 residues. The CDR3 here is CSVGQGTDTQYF. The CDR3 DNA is TGCAGCGTTGGTCAGGGGACAGATACGCAGTATTTT.

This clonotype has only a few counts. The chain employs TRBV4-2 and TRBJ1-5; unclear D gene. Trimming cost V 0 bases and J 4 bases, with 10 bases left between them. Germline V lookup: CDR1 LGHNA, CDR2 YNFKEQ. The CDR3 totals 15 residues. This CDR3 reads CASSQDYWGNQPQHF. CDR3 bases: TGTGCCAGCAGCCAAGATTATTGGGGAAATCAGCCCCAGCATTTT.

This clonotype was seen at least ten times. The CDR3 DNA is TGTGCCAGCAGTCCGACAGGGGTGTTAGCCGAGCAGTACTTC. Its translation is CASSPTGVLAEQYF. The chain recombines TRBV27 with TRBJ2-7; 8 bases align to TRBD1. Germline V gene sequence: CDR1 MNHEY, CDR2 SMNVEV (reference sequence). The CDR3 sequence is 14 residues long. V lost 5 bases, J lost 6 bases, and 9 bases stayed unmatched.

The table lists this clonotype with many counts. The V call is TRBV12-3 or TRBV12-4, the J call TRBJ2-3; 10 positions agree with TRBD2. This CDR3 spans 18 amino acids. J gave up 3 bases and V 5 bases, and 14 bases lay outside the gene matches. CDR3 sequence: CASSDIPSSGSKTDTQYF. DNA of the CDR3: TGTGCCAGCAGTGATATACCCTCTAGCGGGAGTAAGACAGATACGCAGTATTTT.

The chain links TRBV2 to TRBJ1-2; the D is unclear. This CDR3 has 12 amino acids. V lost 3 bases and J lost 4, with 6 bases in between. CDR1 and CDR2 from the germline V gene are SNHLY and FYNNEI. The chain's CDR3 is CASSDSRYGYTF. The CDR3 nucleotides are TGTGCCAGCAGTGACAGTCGCTATGGCTACACCTTC.

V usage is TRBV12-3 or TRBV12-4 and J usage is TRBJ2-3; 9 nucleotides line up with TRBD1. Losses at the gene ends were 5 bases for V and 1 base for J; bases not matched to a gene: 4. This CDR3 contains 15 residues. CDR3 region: CASSGTGRGTDTQYF. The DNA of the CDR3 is TGTGCCAGCAGTGGGACAGGGAGGGGCACAGATACGCAGTATTTT.

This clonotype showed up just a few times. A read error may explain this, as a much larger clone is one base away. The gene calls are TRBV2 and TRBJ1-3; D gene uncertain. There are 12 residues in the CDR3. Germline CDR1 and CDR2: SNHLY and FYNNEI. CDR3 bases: TGTGCCGGCAGTCCCCGTCCCCCCACCATATATTTT. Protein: CAGSPRPPTIYF.

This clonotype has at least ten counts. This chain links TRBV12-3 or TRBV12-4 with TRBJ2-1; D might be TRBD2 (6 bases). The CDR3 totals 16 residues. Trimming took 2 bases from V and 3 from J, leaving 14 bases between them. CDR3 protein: CASSLPLALHYNEQFF. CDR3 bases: TGTGCCAGCAGTTTACCCCTAGCGTTACACTACAATGAGCAGTTCTTC.

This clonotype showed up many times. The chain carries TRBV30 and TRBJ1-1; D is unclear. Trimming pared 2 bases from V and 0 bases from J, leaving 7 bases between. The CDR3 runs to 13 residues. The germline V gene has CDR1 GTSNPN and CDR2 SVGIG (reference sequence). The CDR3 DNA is TGTGCCTGGAGTTCGGGAATGAACACTGAAGCTTTCTTT. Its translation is CAWSSGMNTEAFF.

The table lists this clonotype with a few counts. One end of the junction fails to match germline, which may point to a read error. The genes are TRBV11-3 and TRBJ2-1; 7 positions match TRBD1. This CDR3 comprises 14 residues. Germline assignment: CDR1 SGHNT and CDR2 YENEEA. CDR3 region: CTSSFRGFNNEQFF. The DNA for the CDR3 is TGTACCAGCAGCTTCAGGGGGTTTAACAATGAGCAGTTCTTC.

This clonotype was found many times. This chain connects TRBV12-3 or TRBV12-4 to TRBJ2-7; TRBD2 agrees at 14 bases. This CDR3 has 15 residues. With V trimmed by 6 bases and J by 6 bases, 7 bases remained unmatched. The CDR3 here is CASRYEGLAGVEQYF. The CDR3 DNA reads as TGTGCCAGCAGATATGAGGGACTAGCGGGAGTCGAGCAGTACTTC.

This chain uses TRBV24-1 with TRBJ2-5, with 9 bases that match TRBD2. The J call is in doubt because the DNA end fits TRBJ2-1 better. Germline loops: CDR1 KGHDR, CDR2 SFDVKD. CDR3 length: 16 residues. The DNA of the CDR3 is TGTGCCACCAGTGATTTGGGTCTAGCGGGGAACAATGAGCAGTTCTTC. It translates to CATSDLGLAGNNEQFF.

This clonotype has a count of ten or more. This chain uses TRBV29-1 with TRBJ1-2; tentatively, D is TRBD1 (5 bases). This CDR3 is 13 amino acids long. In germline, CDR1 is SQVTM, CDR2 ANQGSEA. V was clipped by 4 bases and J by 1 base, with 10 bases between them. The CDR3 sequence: CSVGGRDNYGYTF. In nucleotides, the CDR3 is TGCAGCGTTGGGGGCAGGGATAACTATGGCTACACCTTC.

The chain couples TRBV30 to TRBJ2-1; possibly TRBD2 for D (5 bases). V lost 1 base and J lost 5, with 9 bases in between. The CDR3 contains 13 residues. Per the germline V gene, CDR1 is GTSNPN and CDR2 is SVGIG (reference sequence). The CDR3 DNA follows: TGTGCCTGGAGTGGTCGGGGAGACAATGAGCAGTTCTTC. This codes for CAWSGRGDNEQFF.

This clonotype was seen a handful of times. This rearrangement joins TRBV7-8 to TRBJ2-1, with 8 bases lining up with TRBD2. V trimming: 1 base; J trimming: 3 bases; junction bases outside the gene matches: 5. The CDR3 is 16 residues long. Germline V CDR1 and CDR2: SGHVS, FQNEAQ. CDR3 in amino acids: CASSLEAGVFYNEQFF. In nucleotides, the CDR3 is TGTGCCAGCAGCTTAGAAGCGGGAGTTTTCTACAATGAGCAGTTCTTC.

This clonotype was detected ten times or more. Written as DNA, the CDR3 is TGTGCCAGCAGCCACCAAACAGGGATCTATGGCTACACCTTC. Residues: CASSHQTGIYGYTF. This chain connects TRBV3-1 to TRBJ1-2; the D gene is possibly TRBD1 (6 bases). The CDR3 runs 14 residues. With 3 bases removed from V and 4 bases from J, the gap between germline ends came to 12 bases. The V gene's germline CDR1 is LGHDT and CDR2 YNNKEL (reference sequence).

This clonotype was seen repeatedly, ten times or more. The CDR3 is CASSYSIKDHRLARNTGELFF. DNA for the CDR3: TGTGCCAGCAGTTACTCGATAAAGGACCACAGACTAGCCAGAAACACCGGGGAGCTGTTTTTT. The J gene is TRBJ2-2, the V gene TRBV6-5; 7 bases match TRBD2. Germline V gene sequence: CDR1 MNHEY, CDR2 SVGAGI. V trimming: 0 bases; J trimming: 2 bases; junction bases outside the gene matches: 18. This CDR3 comprises 21 residues.

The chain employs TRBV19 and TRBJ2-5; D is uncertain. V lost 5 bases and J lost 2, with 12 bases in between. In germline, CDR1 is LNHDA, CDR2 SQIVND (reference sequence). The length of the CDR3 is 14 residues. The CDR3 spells CASSQAELQETQYF. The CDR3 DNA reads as TGTGCCAGTAGTCAGGCAGAACTTCAAGAGACCCAGTACTTC.

In DNA form, the CDR3 reads TGTGCCAGCAGCCAAGGGACACACTCCTACGAGCAGTACTTC. Translated: CASSQGTHSYEQYF. V and J are TRBV3-1 and TRBJ2-7; D is perhaps TRBD1 (5 bases). Trimming left V 1 base short and J 0 bases short, with 7 bases between. The CDR3 runs to 14 residues. CDR1 is LGHDT, CDR2 YNNKEL, per germline (reference sequence).